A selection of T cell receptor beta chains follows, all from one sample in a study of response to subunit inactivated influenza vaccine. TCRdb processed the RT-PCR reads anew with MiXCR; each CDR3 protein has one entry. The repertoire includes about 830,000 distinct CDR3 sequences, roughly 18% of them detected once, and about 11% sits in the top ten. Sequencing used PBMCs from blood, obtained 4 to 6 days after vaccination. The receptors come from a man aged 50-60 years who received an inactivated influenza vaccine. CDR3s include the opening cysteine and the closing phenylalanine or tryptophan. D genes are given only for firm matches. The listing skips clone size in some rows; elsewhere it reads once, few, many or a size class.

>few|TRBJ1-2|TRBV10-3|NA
CAISAQDGYTF
TGTGCCATCAGTGCGCAGGATGGCTACACCTTC
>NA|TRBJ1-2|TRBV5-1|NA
CASSQKNRESHTF
TGCGCCAGCAGCCAGAAGAACAGGGAAAGCCACACCTTC
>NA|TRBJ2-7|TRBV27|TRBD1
CASSQGQGFYEQYF
TGTGCCAGCAGCCAGGGACAGGGGTTCTACGAGCAGTACTTC
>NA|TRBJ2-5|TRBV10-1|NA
CASSDSGQPGGTQYF
TGCGCCAGCAGTGACTCCGGACAGCCGGGTGGGACCCAGTACTTC
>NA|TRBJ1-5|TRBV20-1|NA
CSARKITESQPQHF
TGCAGTGCTAGAAAAATAACAGAAAGTCAGCCCCAGCATTTT
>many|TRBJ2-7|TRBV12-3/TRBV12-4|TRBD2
CASSEREGLYEQYF
TGTGCCAGCAGTGAGCGGGAGGGCCTCTACGAGCAGTACTTC
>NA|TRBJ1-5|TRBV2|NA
CASSRRGGQPQHF
TGTGCCAGCAGTAGACGGGGGGGTCAGCCCCAGCATTTT
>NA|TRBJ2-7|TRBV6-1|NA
CASRIRGADYEQYF
TGTGCCAGCAGAATCAGGGGCGCGGACTACGAGCAGTACTTC
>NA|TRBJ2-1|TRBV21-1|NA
CASSKSSGPTKQFF
TGTGCCAGCAGCAAGTCTAGCGGGCCCACCAAGCAGTTCTTC
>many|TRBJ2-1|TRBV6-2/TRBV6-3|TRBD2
CASRARTLAGEYNEQFF
TGTGCCAGCAGGGCTAGGACCTTAGCGGGAGAGTACAATGAGCAGTTCTTC